This T cell receptor beta chain was identified during a study of blood T cell repertoires in COVID-19. Study as a whole: T cells, B-cell-depleted T cells, or PBMCs provided the cDNA or gDNA that served as material.

Original analysis: Amplification from reference gene primers served as the basis for estimated nucleated cell counts. Method: immunoSEQ multiplex PCR; TCRdb's copy keeps in-frame clones and lacks some. D and trimming come from the DNA, and the V and J calls and clone size come from that table. The table lists around 130,000 clones, around 88% of them singletons. The germline CDR1 and CDR2 sequences are SGDLS and YYNGEE. CDR3 length: 16 residues. With 3 bases clipped from V and 4 bases from J, the junction kept 7 bases outside the gene matches. J is TRBJ2-2 and V is TRBV9, with 9 bases that match TRBD2. The sample consisted of PBMCs or T cells enriched from blood (not recorded which). The sequence was collected from a woman in her fifties or sixties who had recovered from COVID-19. The CDR3 here is CASSAGGLARTGELFF. CDR3 nucleotide sequence: TGTGCCAGCAGCGCCGGGGGACTAGCTCGCACCGGGGAGCTGTTTTTT.